Each of the 20 T cell receptor beta chains below was sequenced from the same sample in a study of blood T cell repertoires in COVID-19. Here immunoSEQ multiplex PCR was the method, and the copy in TCRdb shows in-frame clones only, minus some. The sample consists of 95,000 to 110,000 clones, 60% to 85% of them appearing once. Sequencing was performed on peripheral blood. The origin of the receptors is a man between 65 and 85 years old with acute or convalescent COVID-19.

The V call is TRBV7-3, the J call TRBJ2-1; TRBD1 matches at 12 bases. The J segment lost 9 bases and the V segment lost 5 bases, leaving 8 bases of the junction unmatched. This CDR3 region has 15 residues. CDR1 and CDR2 (germline): SGHTA, FQGTGA. The CDR3 coding sequence is TGTGCCAGCAGCCCCGCCGGGACAGGGGGCGTTGAGCAGTTCTTC. Its translation: CASSPAGTGGVEQFF.

This rearrangement joins TRBV19 to TRBJ2-3; TRBD2 is a possible D gene (6 bases). The CDR3 runs 18 residues. The V end lost 0 bases, the J end lost 1 base, and 17 bases lay between the germline ends. Germline values: CDR1 LNHDA, CDR2 SQIVND (reference sequence). The CDR3 nucleotides are TGTGCCAGTAGTATAGATGGGGCGGGACTTATCGGCACAGATACGCAGTATTTT. It translates to CASSIDGAGLIGTDTQYF.

The chain combines TRBV6-4 with TRBJ2-7; D unclear. Germline V CDR1 and CDR2: MRHNA, SNTAGT. The CDR3 consists of 18 residues. Deletions cut 0 bases from V and 1 base from J, with 19 bases between. The CDR3 loop reads CASSDSTLGRKGSYEQYF. In DNA form, the CDR3 reads TGTGCCAGCAGTGACTCGACTTTAGGCAGAAAAGGTTCCTACGAGCAGTACTTC.

A word on this clone: At one end, the junction sequence differs from germline, possibly due to a read error. The V and J genes are TRBV7-7 and TRBJ2-5, with 9 bases lining up with TRBD1. CDR3 length equals 14 residues. Germline loops: CDR1 SSHAT, CDR2 FNYEAQ (reference sequence). CDR3 residues: CASSPQGAGETQYF. CDR3 nucleotides: TGTGCTAGCAGCCCACAGGGGGCCGGGGAGACCCAGTACTTC.

This clone was observed a single time. This chain links TRBV2 with TRBJ2-1; D call uncertain. Germline V gene sequence: CDR1 SNHLY, CDR2 FYNNEI. The CDR3 loop spans 11 amino acids. The ends were cut back, 4 bases at V and 9 bases at J, with 7 bases in the middle. In DNA, the CDR3 is TGTGCCAGCAGTGTCTCCCTTGAGCAGTTCTTC. Protein sequence: CASSVSLEQFF.

The chain carries TRBV4-3 and TRBJ1-4; D is unclear. Germline V CDR1 and CDR2: LGHNA, YSLEER. The CDR3 contains 15 residues. The germline V and J ends were trimmed by 1 base and 5 bases, with 11 bases remaining between them. The DNA of the CDR3 is TGCGCCAGCAGCCAAGGGGCCTACCGGAATGAAAAACTGTTTTTT. Amino acids: CASSQGAYRNEKLFF.

This clone was recorded once. The gene calls are TRBV19 and TRBJ2-7; 10 nucleotides match TRBD1. Trimming removed 5 bases from V and 5 bases from J; junction bases left unmatched: 9. In germline, CDR1 is LNHDA, CDR2 SQIVND (reference sequence). The CDR3 runs 15 residues. The CDR3, as DNA: TGTGCCAGTAGTTCATCCGGGACAGGGGTCGACGAGCAGTACTTC. Amino acids: CASSSSGTGVDEQYF.

This sequence joins TRBV3-1 (or the pseudogene TRBV3-2) and TRBJ1-2, with 7 nucleotides matching TRBD1. CDR1 and CDR2 (germline): LGHDT, YNNKEL (reference sequence). V trimming: 4 bases; J trimming: 4 bases; junction bases outside the gene matches: 3. The CDR3 length is 13 residues. The CDR3 nucleotides read TGTGCCAGCAGCCGGGGACAGCCCTATGGCTACACCTTC. It translates to CASSRGQPYGYTF.

This clone has only one observation. The genes are TRBV15 and TRBJ1-3; 9 bases are a match to TRBD1. Germline V gene sequence: CDR1 LNHNV, CDR2 YYDKDF (reference sequence). The CDR3 has 21 amino acids. The J segment lost 0 bases and the V segment lost 1 base, leaving 16 bases of the junction unmatched. The CDR3 loop is CATSRGPGQGLLTSSGNTIYF. The CDR3 DNA sequence: TGTGCCACCAGCAGAGGACCGGGACAGGGACTATTAACTTCCTCTGGAAACACCATATATTTT. The variable domain in full, with the rest retrieved from reference TRBV15 and TRBJ1-3, is DAMVIQNPRYQVTQFGKPVTLSCSQTLNHNVMYWYQQKSSQAPKLLFHYYDKDFNNEADTPDNFQSRRPNTSFCFLDIRSPGLGDTAMYLCATSRGPGQGLLTSSGNTIYFGEGSWLTVV.

The chain uses TRBV9 and TRBJ2-1; tentative D call: TRBD2 (6 bases). V was pared by 0 bases and J by 5 bases, with 21 bases between. The CDR3 length is 18 residues. The V gene's germline CDR1 is SGDLS and CDR2 YYNGEE. This chain's CDR3 is CASSVATPGERRDNEQFF. CDR3 DNA sequence: TGTGCCAGCAGCGTAGCTACCCCCGGGGAACGGAGGGACAATGAGCAGTTCTTC.

The CDR3 sequence: CASSLGGGYEQYF. The CDR3 region has the DNA TGTGCCAGCAGCTTAGGAGGGGGTTACGAGCAGTACTTC. V and J are TRBV7-9 and TRBJ2-7, with D possibly TRBD1 on 6 matching bases. This CDR3 has 13 amino acids. The ends were cut back, 1 base at V and 4 bases at J, with 8 bases in the middle. Looked up from germline, CDR1 is SEHNR and CDR2 is FQNEAQ (reference sequence).

This clone has more than one count but fewer than ten. The chain joins TRBV2 to TRBJ1-2; TRBD1 is a possible D gene (5 bases). CDR3 size: 15 residues. V was pared by 1 base and J by 7 bases, with 16 bases between. CDR1 is SNHLY, CDR2 FYNNEI, per germline. CDR3 in DNA: TGTGCCAGCAGTGAAGGTCTACCGTTCGGGGGTGGCTACACCTTC. Encoded protein: CASSEGLPFGGGYTF.

This clone was found a few times. This CDR3 is also generated by other DNA sequences in the sample. The V call is TRBV2, the J call TRBJ2-5; 8 bases are shared with TRBD1. Germline V gives CDR1 SNHLY, CDR2 FYNNEI. This CDR3 comprises 15 residues. Trimming removed 4 bases from V and 5 bases from J; junction bases left unmatched: 9. The CDR3, as DNA: TGTGCCAGCAGTGCCCCTCGGACAGGGCAGGAGACCCAGTACTTC. It specifies CASSAPRTGQETQYF.

This clone occurred once. The V gene is TRBV7-8, the J gene TRBJ2-7, with TRBD1 matching over 8 bases. V lost 11 bases and J lost 0; bases outside the gene matches: 15. CDR3 size: 16 residues. Germline V gives CDR1 SGHVS, CDR2 FQNEAQ. CDR3 nucleotide sequence: TGTGCCCAACGAGGTCATCACAGGGGGAGCTCCTACGAGCAGTACTTC. Translation: CAQRGHHRGSSYEQYF.

The rearrangement uses TRBV19 and TRBJ2-1; TRBD2 matches at 10 bases. This CDR3 comprises 17 residues. Germline V CDR1 and CDR2: LNHDA, SQIVND (reference sequence). Unmatched junction bases numbered 10, after V lost 6 bases and J lost 2 bases. CDR3 loop: CASRSPALAGAYNEQFF. The CDR3 DNA follows: TGTGCCAGTAGGAGCCCGGCTCTAGCGGGGGCCTACAATGAGCAGTTCTTC.

With respect to this clone: At the DNA level, this CDR3 is encoded by other sequences in the same sample as well. The chain has TRBV19 and TRBJ2-3; TRBD1 agrees at 8 bases. The germline V gene encodes CDR1 LNHDA and CDR2 SQIVND (reference sequence). V gave up 6 bases and J gave up 3 bases; unmatched junction bases: 5. The CDR3 loop spans 14 amino acids. The CDR3 region is CASSSGQGTDTQYF. CDR3 coding DNA: TGTGCCAGTAGCTCCGGACAGGGAACAGATACGCAGTATTTT. Full variable domain (rest looked up from reference TRBV19 and TRBJ2-3): DGGITQSPKYLFRKEGQNVTLSCEQNLNHDAMYWYRQDPGQGLRLIYYSQIVNDFQKGDIAEGYSVSREKKESFPLTVTSAQKNPTAFYLCASSSGQGTDTQYFGPGTRLTVL.

The chain couples TRBV4-3 to TRBJ1-2, with 9 bases fitting TRBD1. Unmatched junction bases numbered 4, after V lost 1 base and J lost 7 bases. In germline, CDR1 is LGHNA, CDR2 YSLEER. This CDR3 contains 14 residues. The chain's CDR3 is CASSQAGTGSGYTF. The CDR3 nucleotides read TGCGCCAGCAGCCAAGCTGGGACAGGGTCTGGCTACACCTTC.

This clone was observed a single time. CDR3 residues: CASSLEQGSTDTQYF. The CDR3 nucleotides are TGTGCCAGCAGCTTGGAGCAGGGCAGCACAGATACGCAGTATTTT. This chain joins TRBV5-6 and TRBJ2-3, with TRBD1 as a possible D gene (5 bases). Trimming shortened V by 0 bases and J by 0 bases, and 8 bases separated the two germline ends. Germline loops: CDR1 SGHDT, CDR2 YYEEEE. The CDR3 has 15 amino acids.

The rearrangement joins TRBV19 to TRBJ1-2; 11 bases match TRBD1. Germline V gene lookup returns CDR1 LNHDA and CDR2 SQIVND (reference sequence). CDR3 length: 13 amino acids. V shed 6 bases and J 7 bases; nucleotides not matched to a gene: 4. CDR3 protein: CASRGQGAGGYTF. The CDR3 DNA reads as TGTGCCAGTAGAGGACAGGGGGCTGGTGGCTACACCTTC.

V is TRBV2 and J is TRBJ1-2; D unresolved. Deletions cut 4 bases from V and 7 bases from J, with 13 bases between. The germline V gene encodes CDR1 SNHLY and CDR2 FYNNEI. This CDR3 contains 13 residues. The CDR3 is CASSVTGGFGYTF. DNA for the CDR3: TGTGCCAGCAGTGTAACGGGAGGCTTTGGCTACACCTTC. Drawing the rest from reference TRBV2 and TRBJ1-2, the complete variable domain is EPEVTQTPSHQVTQMGQEVILRCVPISNHLYFYWYRQILGQKVEFLVSFYNNEISEKSEIFDDQFSVERPDGSNFTLKIRSTKLEDSAMYFCASSVTGGFGYTFGSGTRLTVV.